A single sample gave rise to the 31 T cell receptor beta chains below, sequenced in a study of OX40 agonist ivuxolimab in advanced cancers. Libraries were prepared by immunoSEQ multiplex PCR; TCRdb keeps only in-frame clonotypes and omits some of them. The sample holds fewer than 80,000 clones, roughly nine tenths seen once. Sequences were derived from CD4+ or CD8+ T cells sorted from blood, sampled in a trial of the OX40 agonist ivuxolimab. These receptors were obtained from an adult with an advanced solid tumor such as melanoma, head and neck, liver or kidney cancer.

The chain recombines TRBV4-3 with TRBJ2-1; 8 bases are a match to TRBD2. The CDR3 spans 16 residues. Trimming took 1 base from V and 7 from J; bases not matched to a gene: 9. Germline CDR1 and CDR2: LGHNA and YSLEER. In DNA, the CDR3 is TGCGCCAGCAGCCAAGGAGGGACTAGAAATCATAATGAGCAGTTCTTC. Its translation is CASSQGGTRNHNEQFF.

On this clone: Distinct nucleotide sequences in the sample also encode this CDR3. The V call is TRBV28, the J call TRBJ2-3; D is ambiguous. V dropped 2 bases and J dropped 0 bases, with 6 bases sitting between them. This CDR3 is built from 14 residues. Germline V lookup: CDR1 MDHEN, CDR2 SYDVKM. DNA for the CDR3: TGTGCCAGCAGTTTAGGAGAGAGCACAGATACGCAGTATTTT. Translation: CASSLGESTDTQYF.

This sequence joins TRBV9 and TRBJ2-3; D possibly uses TRBD1 or TRBD2 (5 bases each). The V gene's germline CDR1 is SGDLS and CDR2 YYNGEE. V was pared by 7 bases and J by 1 base, with 16 bases between. CDR3 size: 15 residues. The CDR3 nucleotides are TGTGCCAGCGGCCATGGGGACGGCCGCACAGATACGCAGTATTTT. This sequence encodes CASGHGDGRTDTQYF.

V usage is TRBV7-9 and J usage is TRBJ2-5; D is unresolved. From germline, CDR1 is SEHNR and CDR2 FQNEAQ (reference sequence). The CDR3 loop spans 13 amino acids. Deletions cut 1 base from V and 10 bases from J, with 13 bases between. The CDR3 reads CASSLVRSEDQYF. The CDR3 DNA reads as TGTGCCAGCAGCTTAGTCCGATCAGAGGACCAGTACTTC.

The chain couples TRBV6-5 to TRBJ2-2; possible D gene TRBD2, 6 bases. Per the germline V gene, CDR1 is MNHEY and CDR2 is SVGAGI. Trimming stripped 0 bases from V and 7 bases from J, with 12 bases between. This CDR3 contains 15 residues. CDR3 in DNA: TGTGCCAGCAGTTACTCGGACTACTATAACGGGGAGCTGTTTTTT. The encoded protein is CASSYSDYYNGELFF.

The chain has TRBV15 and TRBJ2-1; D is possibly TRBD1 (5 bases). Between the trimmed V and J ends, which lost 2 bases and 5 bases, there was a span of 10 bases. Germline V gene sequence: CDR1 LNHNV, CDR2 YYDKDF (reference sequence). The CDR3 covers 14 residues. CDR3 residues: CATSRLPGHNEQFF. CDR3 DNA: TGTGCCACCAGCAGACTCCCAGGGCACAATGAGCAGTTCTTC. Full variable domain (rest looked up from reference TRBV15 and TRBJ2-1): DAMVIQNPRYQVTQFGKPVTLSCSQTLNHNVMYWYQQKSSQAPKLLFHYYDKDFNNEADTPDNFQSRRPNTSFCFLDIRSPGLGDTAMYLCATSRLPGHNEQFFGPGTRLTVL.

CDR3 loop: CASSYRNSNNEQFF. CDR3 in DNA: TGTGCCAGCAGCTACCGGAACTCGAACAATGAGCAGTTCTTC. This rearrangement joins TRBV7-3 to TRBJ2-1; unclear D gene. The germline V gene encodes CDR1 SGHTA and CDR2 FQGTGA. The CDR3 runs to 14 residues. Trimming stripped 4 bases from V and 5 bases from J, with 12 bases between.

The chain combines TRBV28 with TRBJ2-1, with D possibly matching TRBD1 (5 bases). There are 14 residues in the CDR3. Trimming stripped 7 bases from V and 3 bases from J, with 13 bases between. Germline loops: CDR1 MDHEN, CDR2 SYDVKM. As DNA, the CDR3 is TGTGCCAGCACCTGGGGCGGATTCTACAATGAGCAGTTCTTC. The encoded protein is CASTWGGFYNEQFF.

This chain uses TRBV4-1 with TRBJ1-2; D remains ambiguous. The CDR3 is made up of 14 amino acids. CDR1 and CDR2 (germline): MGHRA, YSYEKL. V was cut by 0 bases and J by 4 bases, with 9 bases left in between. The CDR3 here is CASSQELYLYGYTF. CDR3 nucleotides: TGCGCCAGCAGCCAAGAACTATACCTCTATGGCTACACCTTC.

CDR3 nucleotides: TGTGCCAGCAGCTTGACAGGGATGATAAACACCGGGGAGCTGTTTTTT. The encoded protein is CASSLTGMINTGELFF. The rearrangement joins TRBV5-5 to TRBJ2-2; possible D gene TRBD1, 6 bases. The CDR3 length is 16 residues. From germline, CDR1 is SGHKS and CDR2 YYEKEE (reference sequence). Trimming cost V 1 base and J 2 bases, with 12 bases left between them.

This rearrangement joins TRBV6-6 to TRBJ1-1; D is ambiguous. Germline V gene sequence: CDR1 MNHNY, CDR2 SVGAGI (reference sequence). The CDR3 is 13 residues long. V lost 5 bases and J 4 bases, leaving 11 bases between the germline ends. Here the CDR3 reads CASSQDSSTEAFF. The CDR3 region has the DNA TGTGCCAGCAGTCAAGACTCGTCCACTGAAGCTTTCTTT.

The chain combines TRBV19 with TRBJ2-3; possibly TRBD1 or TRBD2 for D (5 bases each). The CDR3 is made up of 13 amino acids. V lost 10 bases and J 6 bases, leaving 17 bases between the germline ends. Germline V gene data show CDR1 as LNHDA and CDR2 as SQIVND (reference sequence). Written as DNA, the CDR3 is TGTGCCACCGGGGACCGGGATTTGGATACGCAGTATTTT. Amino acid sequence: CATGDRDLDTQYF. Complete variable domain (other parts from reference TRBV19 and TRBJ2-3): DGGITQSPKYLFRKEGQNVTLSCEQNLNHDAMYWYRQDPGQGLRLIYYSQIVNDFQKGDIAEGYSVSREKKESFPLTVTSAQKNPTAFYLCATGDRDLDTQYFGPGTRLTVL.

J is TRBJ2-3 and V is TRBV6-5, with D tentatively TRBD1 (5 bases). The CDR3 contains 15 residues. Trimming shortened V by 5 bases and J by 4 bases, and 16 bases separated the two germline ends. CDR1 and CDR2 from the germline V gene are MNHEY and SVGAGI. CDR3 coding DNA: TGTGCCAGCAGTACGACGGGTTGGGGCGCAGATACGCAGTATTTT. Amino acid sequence: CASSTTGWGADTQYF.

The gene calls are TRBV4-3 and TRBJ2-5; 9 bases are shared with TRBD2. V shed 2 bases, J shed 1 base, and the junction held 5 bases outside the gene matches. The CDR3 spans 16 residues. The germline V gene encodes CDR1 LGHNA and CDR2 YSLEER. The CDR3 coding sequence is TGCGCCAGCAGCCAATATAGCGGGAGCGGCCAAGAGACCCAGTACTTC. It yields the protein CASSQYSGSGQETQYF.

V usage is TRBV27 and J usage is TRBJ1-2; tentatively, D is TRBD1 (6 bases). V was trimmed by 6 bases and J by 5 bases, leaving 7 bases between them. The CDR3 contains 11 residues. The germline CDR1 and CDR2 sequences are MNHEY and SMNVEV (reference sequence). CDR3: CASRQGYGYTF. The CDR3 bases are TGTGCCAGCAGACAGGGATATGGCTACACCTTC.

In DNA form, the CDR3 reads TGTGCCTGGAGTCTAGATGGGGCCAACGTCCTGACTTTC. Protein sequence: CAWSLDGANVLTF. The chain recombines TRBV30 with TRBJ2-6; D remains unclear. Germline V gene sequence: CDR1 GTSNPN, CDR2 SVGIG (reference sequence). The CDR3 is 13 amino acids. V was shortened by 2 bases and J by 3 bases, with 5 bases between the two germline ends. Combining the CDR3 with reference TRBV30 and TRBJ2-6 gives the whole variable domain SQTIHQWPATLVQPVGSPLSLECTVEGTSNPNLYWYRQAAGRGLQLLFYSVGIGQISSEVPQNLSASRPQDRQFILSSKKLLLSDSGFYLCAWSLDGANVLTFGAGSRLTVL.

The chain employs TRBV7-9 and TRBJ2-1; the match to TRBD1 covers 8 bases. The CDR3 has 13 residues. V shed 3 bases, J shed 8 bases, and the junction held 3 bases outside the gene matches. Germline V gene sequence: CDR1 SEHNR, CDR2 FQNEAQ (reference sequence). CDR3 bases: TGTGCCAGCAGCTTTGCAGGGGGCCATGAGCAGTTCTTC. It yields the protein CASSFAGGHEQFF.

V gene TRBV4-1 combines with J gene TRBJ2-1, with 7 bases lining up with TRBD2. Trimming removed 4 bases from V and 0 bases from J; junction bases left unmatched: 3. Germline V gene lookup returns CDR1 MGHRA and CDR2 YSYEKL. CDR3 length equals 15 residues. The CDR3 loop is CASSRAGSSYNEQFF. CDR3 nucleotides: TGCGCCAGCAGCCGAGCGGGGAGCTCCTACAATGAGCAGTTCTTC.

V and J are TRBV15 and TRBJ2-1; D possibly uses TRBD1 or TRBD2 (5 bases each). Germline CDR1 is LNHNV and CDR2 is YYDKDF (reference sequence). This CDR3 region has 16 residues. With 0 bases removed from V and 4 bases from J, the gap between germline ends came to 13 bases. This CDR3 is CATSRDFSGAYNEQFF. The CDR3 bases are TGTGCCACCAGCAGAGATTTCTCCGGGGCATACAATGAGCAGTTCTTC.

The table lists this clone with a few counts. V usage is TRBV6-1 and J usage is TRBJ1-5; unclear D gene. Germline values: CDR1 MNHNS, CDR2 SASEGT. Trimming shortened V by 6 bases and J by 5 bases, and 14 bases separated the two germline ends. This CDR3 spans 14 amino acids. This CDR3 is CASSAVGSHQPQHF. The CDR3 DNA reads TGTGCCAGCAGCGCAGTGGGGAGTCATCAGCCCCAGCATTTT.

The chain joins TRBV28 to TRBJ2-1; D is ambiguous. V lost 3 bases, J lost 3 bases, and 6 bases lay in between. CDR1 is MDHEN, CDR2 SYDVKM, per germline. The CDR3 runs 13 residues. Written as DNA, the CDR3 is TGTGCCAGCAGTTTGGACCTCTACAATGAGCAGTTCTTC. Protein product: CASSLDLYNEQFF.

This chain links TRBV4-2 with TRBJ1-1, with 8 bases fitting TRBD1. The CDR3 extends over 18 amino acids. Germline V CDR1 and CDR2: LGHNA, YNFKEQ. V lost 3 bases to trimming and J lost 0 bases; unmatched junction nucleotides: 12. CDR3 DNA sequence: TGTGCCAGCAGCCACGCCGGACAGGGACTATTTATGAACACTGAAGCTTTCTTT. Translated, it gives CASSHAGQGLFMNTEAFF.

The table lists this clone with a count of one. The chain recombines TRBV12-5 with TRBJ1-5; D remains ambiguous. V was clipped by 6 bases and J by 6 bases, with 6 bases between them. Germline V CDR1 and CDR2: LGHNT, FRNRAP. The CDR3 has 11 amino acids. CDR3 protein: CASGGSQPQHF. The CDR3 DNA is TGTGCTAGTGGAGGAAGTCAGCCCCAGCATTTT.

This clone has only one observation. The rearrangement joins TRBV14 to TRBJ1-1; the D is unclear. The CDR3 covers 13 residues. Germline V lookup: CDR1 SGHDN, CDR2 FVKESK. Trimming shortened V by 1 base and J by 2 bases, and 5 bases separated the two germline ends. The DNA of the CDR3 is TGTGCCAGCAGCCAAGTCCGAAACACTGAAGCTTTCTTT. Encoded protein: CASSQVRNTEAFF.

The V and J genes are TRBV6-6 and TRBJ2-5; D may be TRBD1 (7 bases). Looked up from germline, CDR1 is MNHNY and CDR2 is SVGAGI (reference sequence). CDR3 size: 15 residues. V gave up 9 bases and J gave up 4 bases, with 21 bases separating them. The CDR3 loop reads CASKLQGTLGETQYF. The DNA for the CDR3 is TGTGCCAGTAAATTACAGGGGACTTTGGGAGAGACCCAGTACTTC.

The CDR3 sequence is CASSTTGPTDTQYF. The CDR3 DNA reads as TGTGCCAGCAGTACGACTGGGCCCACAGATACGCAGTATTTT. V gene TRBV28 combines with J gene TRBJ2-3; D remains unclear. This CDR3 has 14 amino acids. Germline V gene lookup returns CDR1 MDHEN and CDR2 SYDVKM. The V and J ends lost 5 bases and 2 bases respectively, with 11 bases between them. Using reference TRBV28 and TRBJ2-3 for the parts outside the CDR3, the full variable domain is DVKVTQSSRYLVKRTGEKVFLECVQDMDHENMFWYRQDPGLGLRLIYFSYDVKMKEKGDIPEGYSVSREKKERFSLILESASTNQTSMYLCASSTTGPTDTQYFGPGTRLTVL.

The chain combines TRBV7-9 with TRBJ2-3, with 10 bases aligning to TRBD2. With V trimmed by 3 bases and J by 1 base, 1 base remained unmatched. The CDR3 spans 15 residues. In germline, CDR1 is SEHNR, CDR2 FQNEAQ (reference sequence). CDR3 in amino acids: CASSFLAGGTDTQYF. In nucleotides, the CDR3 is TGTGCCAGCAGCTTTCTAGCGGGGGGCACAGATACGCAGTATTTT.

This sequence joins TRBV7-3 and TRBJ2-7, with D possibly matching TRBD1 (6 bases). The V gene's germline CDR1 is SGHTA and CDR2 FQGTGA. CDR3 length: 17 residues. V lost 2 bases, J lost 3 bases, and 20 bases lay in between. This chain's CDR3 is CASSLGGLTDLSYEQYF. CDR3 DNA: TGTGCCAGCAGCTTAGGGGGCCTGACAGACTTAAGCTACGAGCAGTACTTC.

J is TRBJ2-7 and V is TRBV7-2, with D unclear. The CDR3 has 14 residues. V lost 8 bases, J lost 4 bases, and 18 bases lay in between. Germline CDR1 is SGHTA and CDR2 is FQGNSA. CDR3 nucleotides: TGTGCCAGCGGGATCTCGACGTTTCCGTACGAGCAGTACTTC. Its translation: CASGISTFPYEQYF. Based on the CDR3 plus reference TRBV7-2 and TRBJ2-7, the full variable domain is GAGVSQSPSNKVTEKGKDVELRCDPISGHTALYWYRQSLGQGLEFLIYFQGNSAPDKSGLPSDRFSAERTGGSVSTLTIQRTQQEDSAVYLCASGISTFPYEQYFGPGTRLTVT.

The gene calls are TRBV5-4 and TRBJ1-2; 7 bases agree with TRBD1. J gave up 8 bases and V 0 bases, and 4 bases lay outside the gene matches. The CDR3 covers 13 residues. Germline V gene sequence: CDR1 SGHNT, CDR2 YYREEE (reference sequence). CDR3 protein: CASSLVQGKGYTF. The CDR3 DNA sequence: TGTGCCAGCAGCTTGGTACAGGGGAAAGGCTACACCTTC.

The chain is built from TRBV19 and TRBJ2-7; possibly TRBD1 for D (5 bases). Germline V gene data show CDR1 as LNHDA and CDR2 as SQIVND (reference sequence). The CDR3 totals 15 residues. V gave up 3 bases and J gave up 2 bases, with 14 bases separating them. CDR3 in DNA: TGTGCCAGTAGTATTTATTTCGACAGCGCCTACGAGCAGTACTTC. Protein: CASSIYFDSAYEQYF.